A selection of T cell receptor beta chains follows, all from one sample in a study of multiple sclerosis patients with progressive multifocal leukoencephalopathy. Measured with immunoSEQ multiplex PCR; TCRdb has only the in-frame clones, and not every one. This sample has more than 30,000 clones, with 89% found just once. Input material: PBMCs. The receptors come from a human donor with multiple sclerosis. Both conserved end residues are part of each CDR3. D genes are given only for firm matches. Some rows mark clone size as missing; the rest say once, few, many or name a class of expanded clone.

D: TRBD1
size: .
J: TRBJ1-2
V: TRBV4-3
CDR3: CASSQAGTAYDYGYTF
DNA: TGCGCCAGCAGCCAAGCGGGGACAGCGTATGACTATGGCTACACCTTC

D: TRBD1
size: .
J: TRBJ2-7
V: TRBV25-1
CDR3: CASSLTGGSHEQYF
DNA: TGTGCCAGCAGTCTCACAGGGGGCTCCCACGAGCAGTACTTC

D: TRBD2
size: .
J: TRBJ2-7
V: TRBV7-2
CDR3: CASSPTQLAAPYEQYF
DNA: TGTGCCAGCAGCCCGACCCAGCTAGCGGCCCCCTACGAGCAGTACTTC

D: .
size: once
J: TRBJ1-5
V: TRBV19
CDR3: CASGRLPGTNSNQPQHF
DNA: TGTGCCAGTGGGAGGCTACCTGGGACGAATAGCAATCAGCCCCAGCATTTT

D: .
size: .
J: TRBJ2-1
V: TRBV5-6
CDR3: CASSLDARPSSYNEQFF
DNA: TGTGCCAGCAGCTTGGACGCCCGGCCGAGCTCCTACAATGAGCAGTTCTTC

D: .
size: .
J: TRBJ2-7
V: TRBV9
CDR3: CASSSRGGQIYEQYF
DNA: TGTGCCAGCAGCTCTCGGGGGGGACAGATCTACGAGCAGTACTTC

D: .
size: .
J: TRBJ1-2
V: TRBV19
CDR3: CASLRVDYGYTF
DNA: TGTGCCAGCCTCAGGGTCGACTATGGCTACACCTTC

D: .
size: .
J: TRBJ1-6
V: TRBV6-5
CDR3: CASSYSEGAGNSPLHF
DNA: TGTGCCAGCAGTTACTCAGAGGGTGCGGGGAATTCACCCCTCCACTTT

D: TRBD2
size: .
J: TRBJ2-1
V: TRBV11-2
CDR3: CASSLASGSYNEQFF
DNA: TGTGCCAGCAGCTTAGCTAGCGGTTCCTACAATGAGCAGTTCTTC

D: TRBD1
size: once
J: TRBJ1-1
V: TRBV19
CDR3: CASSPKTGKNTEAFF
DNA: TGTGCCAGTAGCCCAAAGACAGGGAAGAACACTGAAGCTTTCTTT

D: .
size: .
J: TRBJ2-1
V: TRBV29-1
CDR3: CSGGGARDEQFF
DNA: TGCAGCGGGGGGGGCGCTCGGGATGAGCAGTTCTTC

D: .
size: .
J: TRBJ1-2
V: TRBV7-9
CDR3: CASSPQRGGYTF
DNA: TGTGCCAGCAGCCCTCAAAGGGGTGGCTACACCTTC

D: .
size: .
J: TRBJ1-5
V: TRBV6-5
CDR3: CASSYVGPHQPQHF
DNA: TGTGCCAGCAGTTACGTGGGGCCCCATCAGCCCCAGCATTTT

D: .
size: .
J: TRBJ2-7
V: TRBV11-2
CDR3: CASSQGTWGYEQYF
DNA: TGTGCCAGCAGCCAAGGGACCTGGGGCTACGAGCAGTACTTC

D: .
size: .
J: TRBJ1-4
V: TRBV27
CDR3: CASSFLDEKLFF
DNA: TGTGCCAGCAGTTTCCTAGATGAAAAACTGTTTTTT

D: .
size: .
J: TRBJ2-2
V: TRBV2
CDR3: CASSLKRVTGELFF
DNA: TGTGCCAGCAGCCTAAAGCGGGTTACCGGGGAGCTGTTTTTT

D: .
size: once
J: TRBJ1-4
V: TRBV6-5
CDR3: CATGPGVEKLFF
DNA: TGTGCCACCGGACCCGGGGTTGAAAAACTGTTTTTT

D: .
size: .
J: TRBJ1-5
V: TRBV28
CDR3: CASSQGGNQPQHF
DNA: TGTGCCAGCAGCCAGGGTGGCAATCAGCCCCAGCATTTT

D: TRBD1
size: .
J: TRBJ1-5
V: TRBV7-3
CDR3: CASSHGQGLQPQHF
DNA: TGTGCCAGCAGTCACGGACAGGGATTGCAGCCCCAGCATTTT

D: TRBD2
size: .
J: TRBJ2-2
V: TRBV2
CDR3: CASSQERPGLAGRTGELFF
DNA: TGTGCCAGCAGCCAAGAACGACCGGGACTAGCGGGGCGCACCGGGGAGCTGTTTTTT

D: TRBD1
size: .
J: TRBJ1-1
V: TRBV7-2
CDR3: CASSPSGQGNTEAFF
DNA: TGTGCCAGCAGCCCCTCCGGACAGGGGAACACTGAAGCTTTCTTT

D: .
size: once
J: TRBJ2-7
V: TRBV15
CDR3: CATSSAHGNYEQYF
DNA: TGTGCCACCAGCAGCGCGCACGGGAACTACGAGCAGTACTTC

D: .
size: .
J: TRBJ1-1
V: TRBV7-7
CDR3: CASSRDGNTEAFF
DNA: TGTGCTAGCAGCCGGGACGGGAACACTGAAGCTTTCTTT

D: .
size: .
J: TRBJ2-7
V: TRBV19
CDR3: CASSMTRGVGFEQYF
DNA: TGTGCCAGTAGTATGACTAGAGGGGTCGGGTTCGAGCAGTACTTC

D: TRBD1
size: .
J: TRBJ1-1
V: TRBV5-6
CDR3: CASSPDRDTEAFF
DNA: TGTGCCAGCAGCCCCGACAGGGACACTGAAGCTTTCTTT

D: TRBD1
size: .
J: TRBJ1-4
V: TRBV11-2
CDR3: CASSYAGTGGEKLFF
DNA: TGTGCCAGCAGCTACGCCGGGACAGGTGGCGAAAAACTGTTTTTT

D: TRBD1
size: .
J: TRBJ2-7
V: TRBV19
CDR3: CATLDRATYKQYF
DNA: TGTGCCACTCTGGACAGGGCTACCTACAAGCAGTACTTC

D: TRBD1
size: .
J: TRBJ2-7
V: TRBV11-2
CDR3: CASSLSQGIMYEQYF
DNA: TGTGCCAGCAGCTTATCACAGGGGATAATGTACGAGCAGTACTTC

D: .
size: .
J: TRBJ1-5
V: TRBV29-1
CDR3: CSVKAGQGPQPQHF
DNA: TGCAGCGTTAAGGCGGGGCAGGGCCCTCAGCCCCAGCATTTT

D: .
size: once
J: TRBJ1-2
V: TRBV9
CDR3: CASSVTALEGGRGGYTF
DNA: TGTGCCAGCAGCGTCACTGCCCTGGAGGGCGGCCGAGGGGGCTACACCTTC

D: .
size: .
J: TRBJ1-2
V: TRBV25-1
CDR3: CASSELDRPTNYGYTF
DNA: TGTGCCAGCAGTGAACTAGACAGGCCAACAAACTATGGCTACACCTTC

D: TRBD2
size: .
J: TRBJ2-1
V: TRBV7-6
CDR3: CASSSPGLGADEQFF
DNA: TGTGCCAGCAGCTCACCGGGACTAGGAGCGGATGAGCAGTTCTTC

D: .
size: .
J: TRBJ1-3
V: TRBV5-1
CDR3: CASSLGPGTSGNTIYF
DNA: TGCGCCAGCAGCTTGGGCCCCGGGACCTCTGGAAACACCATATATTTT

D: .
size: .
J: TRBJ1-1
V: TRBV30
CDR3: CAWSYDTEAFF
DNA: TGTGCCTGGAGTTATGACACAGAAGCTTTCTTT

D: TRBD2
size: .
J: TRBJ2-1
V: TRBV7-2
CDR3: CASSLRPGGKSSYNEQFF
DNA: TGTGCCAGCAGCTTAAGGCCGGGAGGGAAGAGCTCCTACAATGAGCAGTTCTTC

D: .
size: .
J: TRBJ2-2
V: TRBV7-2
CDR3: CASRSMGSTGELFF
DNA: TGTGCCAGCAGATCAATGGGGAGCACCGGGGAGCTGTTTTTT

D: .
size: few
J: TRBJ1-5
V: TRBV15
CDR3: CATALGTGGQPQHF
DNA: TGTGCCACCGCCCTGGGGACTGGGGGGCAGCCCCAGCATTTT

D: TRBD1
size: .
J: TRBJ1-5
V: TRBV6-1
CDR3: CASSVTGANQPQHF
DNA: TGTGCCAGCAGTGTGACAGGGGCCAATCAGCCCCAGCATTTT

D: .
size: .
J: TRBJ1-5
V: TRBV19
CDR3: CASGGHQNQPQHF
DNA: TGTGCCAGTGGGGGACACCAGAATCAGCCCCAGCATTTT

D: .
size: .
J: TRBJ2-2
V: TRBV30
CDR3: CAWSAGRVRGTGELFF
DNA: TGTGCCTGGAGTGCCGGCCGGGTGCGAGGCACCGGGGAGCTGTTTTTT

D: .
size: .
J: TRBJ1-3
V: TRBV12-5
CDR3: CASGLDPTRGNTIYF
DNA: TGTGCTAGTGGTTTGGACCCGACCCGAGGAAACACCATATATTTT

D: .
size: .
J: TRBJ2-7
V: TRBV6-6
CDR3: CASSPGPVREQYF
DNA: TGTGCCAGCAGCCCTGGGCCGGTGAGGGAGCAGTACTTC

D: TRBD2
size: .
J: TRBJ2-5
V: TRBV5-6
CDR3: CASSLKSPGRETQYF
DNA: TGTGCCAGCAGCTTAAAAAGTCCCGGGAGGGAGACCCAGTACTTC

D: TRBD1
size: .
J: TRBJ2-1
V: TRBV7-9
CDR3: CASSLDGLRGLNEQFF
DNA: TGTGCCAGCAGCTTGGACGGTCTCAGGGGGCTCAATGAGCAGTTCTTC

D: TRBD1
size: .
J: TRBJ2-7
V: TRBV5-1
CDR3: CASSVDRVSYEQYF
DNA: TGCGCCAGCAGCGTAGACAGGGTCTCCTACGAGCAGTACTTC

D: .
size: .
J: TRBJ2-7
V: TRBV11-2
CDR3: CASSLAVAGYEQYF
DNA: TGTGCCAGCAGCTTAGCTGTAGCCGGCTACGAGCAGTACTTC

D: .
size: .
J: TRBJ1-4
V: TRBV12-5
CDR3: CASGVTGVNEKLFF
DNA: TGTGCTAGTGGTGTGACGGGGGTCAATGAAAAACTGTTTTTT

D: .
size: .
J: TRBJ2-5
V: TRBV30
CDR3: CAWRSWASHETQYF
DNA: TGTGCCTGGAGGTCTTGGGCTAGCCACGAGACCCAGTACTTC

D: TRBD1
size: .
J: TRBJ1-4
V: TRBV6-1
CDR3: CASRLTGANEKLFF
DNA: TGTGCCAGCAGACTGACAGGGGCAAATGAAAAACTGTTTTTT

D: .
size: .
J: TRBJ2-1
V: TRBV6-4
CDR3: CASSPVARAEQFF
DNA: TGTGCCAGCAGCCCCGTGGCGAGGGCCGAGCAGTTCTTC

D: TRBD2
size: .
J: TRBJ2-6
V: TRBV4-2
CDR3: CASSQGGGLAGRSGANVLTF
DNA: TGTGCCAGCAGCCAAGGGGGGGGTCTAGCGGGACGCTCTGGGGCCAACGTCCTGACTTTC

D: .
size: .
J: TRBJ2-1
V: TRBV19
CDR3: CASSIEPLPRGAYNEQFF
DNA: TGTGCCAGTAGTATAGAGCCCCTCCCCCGAGGTGCCTACAATGAGCAGTTCTTC

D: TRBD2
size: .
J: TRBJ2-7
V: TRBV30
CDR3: CARAGYPGLAGCIAYEQYF
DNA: TGTGCCCGGGCGGGGTATCCGGGACTAGCGGGCTGCATCGCCTACGAGCAGTACTTC